What follows is one TCR beta chain and its context. Its target is unknown. This sample stems from a study of cytomegalovirus exposure and HLA in healthy donors. Study-wide results and limits: The likely explanation for a cluster of highly shared sequence variants was sequencing artifact.

At sampling all donors were nominally healthy, likely with unrecorded immune exposures. The PCR contained 60 Vbeta and 13 Jbeta primers. Clones were sequenced by immunoSEQ multiplex PCR, and TCRdb holds only the in-frame ones, with some missing. The sample shows tens of thousands of clones, around 74% of them seen only once. The CDR3 totals 15 residues. CDR1 and CDR2 from the germline V gene are MDHEN and SYDVKM. The ends lost 4 bases at V and 4 bases at J; junction bases unmatched: 7. The rearrangement links TRBV28 to TRBJ1-2; 9 bases line up with TRBD1. The sample taken for sequencing was PBMCs. The origin of this receptor is a man aged 25-40 years in good health and CMV-seropositive. DNA for the CDR3: TGTGCCAGCAGTTCCCCCGGGACAGGGACCTATGGCTACACCTTC. Protein product: CASSSPGTGTYGYTF.